One sample yielded the 18 T cell receptor beta chains listed below, sequenced in a study of preoperative IRX-2 immunotherapy in early breast cancer. Data came from immunoSEQ multiplex PCR; TCRdb stores just in-frame clones and leaves some out. Of around 60,000 clones in the sample, less than 95% are singletons; the top ten hold under 2%. The treatment was: preoperative locoregional IRX-2 cytokine immunotherapy. Sampling was carried out from a patient treated with IRX-2 immunotherapy. These receptors all stem from a human donor with breast cancer.

V usage is TRBV5-1 and J usage is TRBJ2-3; 14 nucleotides agree with TRBD2. The CDR3 is 16 residues long. The V gene end was trimmed by 3 bases and the J gene end by 5 bases; junction bases not matched to a gene: 5. Germline CDR1 SGHRS, CDR2 YFSETQ. The DNA of the CDR3 is TGCGCCAGCAGCTCGGGACTAGCGGGAGAGGGAGATACGCAGTATTTT. It yields the protein CASSSGLAGEGDTQYF.

The chain has TRBV7-9 and TRBJ2-3, with 12 nucleotides matching TRBD2. The CDR3 runs to 17 residues. J gave up 5 bases and V 5 bases, and 11 bases lay outside the gene matches. The V gene's germline CDR1 is SEHNR and CDR2 FQNEAQ (reference sequence). The CDR3 is CASSRTTSGSYLDTQYF. The DNA for the CDR3 is TGTGCCAGCAGCCGTACGACTAGCGGGAGCTACTTAGATACGCAGTATTTT.

The V call is TRBV20-1, the J call TRBJ1-3, with D possibly TRBD1 on 6 matching bases. Germline lookup yields CDR1 DFQATT and CDR2 SNEGSKA (reference sequence). V was cut by 7 bases and J by 4 bases, with 8 bases left in between. The CDR3 covers 11 residues. CDR3 amino acids: CSVRGGNTIYF. The CDR3 DNA reads TGCAGTGTCAGGGGAGGAAACACCATATATTTT.

The rearrangement joins TRBV7-9 to TRBJ1-6, with D perhaps matching TRBD1 (6 bases). Germline CDR1 SEHNR, CDR2 FQNEAQ (reference sequence). V dropped 7 bases and J dropped 6 bases, with 13 bases sitting between them. There are 14 residues in the CDR3. This CDR3 is CASNTGTSNSPLHF. CDR3 in DNA: TGTGCCAGCAATACCGGGACATCTAATTCACCCCTCCACTTT.

This chain uses TRBV15 with TRBJ1-4; 10 nucleotides align to TRBD1. The CDR3 runs to 17 residues. The ends lost 3 bases at V and 3 bases at J; junction bases unmatched: 7. Germline V CDR1 and CDR2: LNHNV, YYDKDF (reference sequence). The CDR3 DNA is TGTGCCACCAGCAGGGCCGGGACAGGGGTTTCTAATGAAAAACTGTTTTTT. It codes for CATSRAGTGVSNEKLFF.

V gene TRBV7-9 combines with J gene TRBJ2-7, with 8 bases that match TRBD1. The CDR3 runs 14 residues. Germline-derived CDR1 and CDR2 are SEHNR and FQNEAQ (reference sequence). The trim removed 5 bases at V and 9 bases at J, leaving 12 bases unmatched. The CDR3 DNA reads TGTGCCAGCAGCCCCGGACAGGGATCAGGCAGGCAGTACTTC. Residues: CASSPGQGSGRQYF.

This chain links TRBV6-5 with TRBJ1-1; the D gene is possibly TRBD1 (6 bases). The V end lost 0 bases, the J end lost 0 bases, and 8 bases lay between the germline ends. This CDR3 region has 15 residues. The germline V gene encodes CDR1 MNHEY and CDR2 SVGAGI. The CDR3 sequence is CASSYSNRVNTEAFF. CDR3 coding DNA: TGTGCCAGCAGTTACTCGAACAGGGTGAACACTGAAGCTTTCTTT.

CDR3 residues: CASSRQGRVEKLFF. The CDR3 nucleotides read TGTGCCAGCAGCAGACAGGGCAGGGTTGAAAAACTGTTTTTT. This chain links TRBV7-9 with TRBJ1-4; 7 bases are a match to TRBD1. V was clipped by 5 bases and J by 7 bases; unmatched bases: 7. The V gene's germline CDR1 is SEHNR and CDR2 FQNEAQ (reference sequence). This CDR3 has 14 amino acids. The full variable domain, rest sourced from reference TRBV7-9 and TRBJ1-4, is DTGVSQNPRHKITKRGQNVTFRCDPISEHNRLYWYRQTLGQGPEFLTYFQNEAQLEKSRLLSDRFSAERPKGSFSTLEIQRTEQGDSAMYLCASSRQGRVEKLFFGSGTQLSVL.

This chain uses TRBV2 with TRBJ1-1; no firm D call. This CDR3 is 16 amino acids long. The V end lost 3 bases, the J end lost 0 bases, and 14 bases lay between the germline ends. The V gene's germline CDR1 is SNHLY and CDR2 FYNNEI. For the CDR3, the DNA is TGTGCCAGCAGTGAGGGTTCTGGGCTATTGAACACTGAAGCTTTCTTT. This gives the protein CASSEGSGLLNTEAFF.

The chain couples TRBV27 to TRBJ2-5; D is possibly TRBD1 or TRBD2 (6 bases each). The germline V gene encodes CDR1 MNHEY and CDR2 SMNVEV (reference sequence). The CDR3 covers 13 residues. Trimming left V 3 bases short and J 5 bases short, with 10 bases between. The CDR3 is CASSFRGRETQYF. In DNA, the CDR3 is TGTGCCAGCAGTTTCCGGGGGCGGGAGACCCAGTACTTC.

This clone was found once. This sequence joins TRBV5-1 and TRBJ1-1; possibly TRBD1 for D (5 bases). This CDR3 is built from 14 residues. CDR1 and CDR2 (germline): SGHRS, YFSETQ. V shed 0 bases and J shed 1 base, with 7 bases lying between them. CDR3 residues: CASSLDRRNTEAFF. The DNA for the CDR3 is TGCGCCAGCAGCTTGGACAGGCGGAACACTGAAGCTTTCTTT.

This sequence joins TRBV7-8 and TRBJ2-7, with a tentative D call TRBD1 (7 bases). This CDR3 has 16 residues. CDR1 and CDR2 (germline): SGHVS, FQNEAQ. The V end lost 4 bases, the J end lost 1 base, and 17 bases lay between the germline ends. The CDR3 here is CASSSLGAGGSYEQYF. CDR3 nucleotides: TGTGCCAGCAGCTCCCTAGGAGCAGGGGGGTCCTACGAGCAGTACTTC.

J is TRBJ2-7 and V is TRBV5-6; 8 nucleotides align to TRBD1. The CDR3 runs to 14 residues. Germline lookup yields CDR1 SGHDT and CDR2 YYEEEE. V lost 4 bases and J lost 3; bases outside the gene matches: 6. CDR3 nucleotides: TGTGCCAGCAGCCGACCCGGGACAGGCTACGAGCAGTACTTC. It is translated as CASSRPGTGYEQYF.

The rearrangement links TRBV30 to TRBJ1-2, with unresolved D. This CDR3 has 14 residues. Germline V gene lookup returns CDR1 GTSNPN and CDR2 SVGIG (reference sequence). V lost 4 bases and J 3 bases, leaving 15 bases between the germline ends. The CDR3 sequence is CAWKARSRDYGYTF. The CDR3 nucleotides are TGTGCCTGGAAGGCGCGGTCGCGGGACTATGGCTACACCTTC.

The chain couples TRBV28 to TRBJ1-2; 10 bases align to TRBD1. This CDR3 contains 17 residues. Germline V gene data show CDR1 as MDHEN and CDR2 as SYDVKM. The J segment lost 6 bases and the V segment lost 5 bases, leaving 15 bases of the junction unmatched. This CDR3 reads CASSTPGGDRGSNGYTF. Here the CDR3 DNA reads TGTGCCAGCAGTACCCCCGGGGGGGACAGGGGTTCGAATGGCTACACCTTC.

The J gene is TRBJ1-1, the V gene TRBV27; D is possibly TRBD1 (5 bases). CDR3 length: 16 amino acids. The V gene's germline CDR1 is MNHEY and CDR2 SMNVEV (reference sequence). The V and J ends lost 5 bases and 5 bases respectively, with 21 bases between them. This chain's CDR3 is CASSREPGRIRTEAFF. Written as DNA, the CDR3 is TGTGCCAGCAGTAGAGAGCCGGGACGGATAAGAACTGAAGCTTTCTTT.

The chain combines TRBV5-1 with TRBJ1-4; TRBD1 aligns across 8 bases. The CDR3 is made up of 13 amino acids. J was trimmed by 8 bases and V by 5 bases; bases with no gene match: 5. Germline CDR1 and CDR2: SGHRS and YFSETQ. The CDR3 region is CASSNQGAEKLFF. The CDR3 DNA is TGCGCCAGCAGTAACCAGGGGGCGGAAAAACTGTTTTTT. Filled out from reference TRBV5-1 and TRBJ1-4, the complete variable domain reads KAGVTQTPRYLIKTRGQQVTLSCSPISGHRSVSWYQQTPGQGLQFLFEYFSETQRNKGNFPGRFSGRQFSNSRSEMNVSTLELGDSALYLCASSNQGAEKLFFGSGTQLSVL.

The chain recombines TRBV27 with TRBJ2-7; 9 bases fit TRBD1. Germline CDR1 reads MNHEY; CDR2 reads SMNVEV (reference sequence). This CDR3 has 14 amino acids. V dropped 5 bases and J dropped 4; count of bases not matched to a gene: 6. DNA of the CDR3: TGTGCCAGCAGTCGGCGGGGACAGGGATACGAGCAGTACTTC. This translates into CASSRRGQGYEQYF.